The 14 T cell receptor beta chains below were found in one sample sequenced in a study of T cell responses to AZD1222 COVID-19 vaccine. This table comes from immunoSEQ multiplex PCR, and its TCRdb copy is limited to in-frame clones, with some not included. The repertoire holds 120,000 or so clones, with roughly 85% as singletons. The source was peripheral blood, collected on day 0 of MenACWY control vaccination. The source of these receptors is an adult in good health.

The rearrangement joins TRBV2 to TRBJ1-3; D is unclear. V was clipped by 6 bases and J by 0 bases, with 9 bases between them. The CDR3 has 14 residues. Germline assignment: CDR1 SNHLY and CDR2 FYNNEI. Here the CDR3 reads CASSDFFSGNTIYF. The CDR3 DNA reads TGTGCCAGCAGCGACTTCTTCTCTGGAAACACCATATATTTT.

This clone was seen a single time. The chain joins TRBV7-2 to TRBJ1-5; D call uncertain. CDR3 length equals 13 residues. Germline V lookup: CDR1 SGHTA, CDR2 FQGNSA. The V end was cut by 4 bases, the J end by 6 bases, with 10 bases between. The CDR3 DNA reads TGTGCCAGCAGCTCCCTGACTCGTCAGCCCCAGCATTTT. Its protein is CASSSLTRQPQHF.

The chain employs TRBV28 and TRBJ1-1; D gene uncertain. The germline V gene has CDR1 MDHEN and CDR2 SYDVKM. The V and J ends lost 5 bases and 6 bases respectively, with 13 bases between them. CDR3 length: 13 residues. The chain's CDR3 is CASSPAPWPEAFF. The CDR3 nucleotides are TGTGCCAGCAGTCCCGCCCCCTGGCCTGAAGCTTTCTTT.

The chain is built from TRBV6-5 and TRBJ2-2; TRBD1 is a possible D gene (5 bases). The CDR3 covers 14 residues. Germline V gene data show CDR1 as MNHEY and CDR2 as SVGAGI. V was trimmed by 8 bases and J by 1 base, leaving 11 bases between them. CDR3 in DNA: TGTGCCAGCTGGTTTAGGGGGAACACCGGGGAGCTGTTTTTT. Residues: CASWFRGNTGELFF.

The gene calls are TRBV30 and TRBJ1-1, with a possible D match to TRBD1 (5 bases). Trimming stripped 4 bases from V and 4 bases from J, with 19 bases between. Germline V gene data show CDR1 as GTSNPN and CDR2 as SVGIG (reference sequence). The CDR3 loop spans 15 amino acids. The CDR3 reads CAWMIPGGAGTEAFF. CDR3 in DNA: TGTGCCTGGATGATCCCTGGGGGTGCGGGCACTGAAGCTTTCTTT. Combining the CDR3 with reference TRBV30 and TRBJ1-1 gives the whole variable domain SQTIHQWPATLVQPVGSPLSLECTVEGTSNPNLYWYRQAAGRGLQLLFYSVGIGQISSEVPQNLSASRPQDRQFILSSKKLLLSDSGFYLCAWMIPGGAGTEAFFGQGTRLTVV.

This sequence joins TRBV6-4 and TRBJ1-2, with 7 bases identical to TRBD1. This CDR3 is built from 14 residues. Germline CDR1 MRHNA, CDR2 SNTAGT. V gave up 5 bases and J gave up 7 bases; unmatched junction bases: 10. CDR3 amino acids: CASSPVEGAGGYTF. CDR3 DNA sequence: TGTGCCAGCAGTCCGGTGGAGGGGGCAGGTGGCTACACCTTC.

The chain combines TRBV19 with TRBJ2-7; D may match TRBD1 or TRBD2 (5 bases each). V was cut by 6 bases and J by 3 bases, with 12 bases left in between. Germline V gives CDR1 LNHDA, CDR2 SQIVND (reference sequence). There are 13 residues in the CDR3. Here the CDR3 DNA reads TGTGCCAGTAGACCGGGACCGTTCTACGAGCAGTACTTC. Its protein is CASRPGPFYEQYF.

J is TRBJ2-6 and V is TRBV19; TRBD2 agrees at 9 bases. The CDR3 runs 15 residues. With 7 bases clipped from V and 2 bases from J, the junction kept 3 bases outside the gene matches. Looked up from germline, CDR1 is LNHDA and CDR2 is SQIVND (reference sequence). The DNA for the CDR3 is TGTGCCAGTAACGCGGGAGGGCCTGGGGCCAACGTCCTGACTTTC. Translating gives CASNAGGPGANVLTF.

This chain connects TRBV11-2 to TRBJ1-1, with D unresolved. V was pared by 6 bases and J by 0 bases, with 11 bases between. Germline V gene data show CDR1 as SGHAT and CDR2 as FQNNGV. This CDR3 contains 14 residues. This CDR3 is CASRLGLVNTEAFF. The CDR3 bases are TGTGCCAGCAGACTAGGGCTAGTGAACACTGAAGCTTTCTTT.

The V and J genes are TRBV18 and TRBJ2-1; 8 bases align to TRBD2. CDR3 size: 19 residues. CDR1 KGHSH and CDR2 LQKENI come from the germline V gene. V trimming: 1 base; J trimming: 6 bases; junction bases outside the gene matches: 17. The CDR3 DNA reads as TGTGCCAGCTCACCACGGCGGGCCCCCGAGCGGGAGTCTGTCAATGAGCAGTTCTTC. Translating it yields CASSPRRAPERESVNEQFF.

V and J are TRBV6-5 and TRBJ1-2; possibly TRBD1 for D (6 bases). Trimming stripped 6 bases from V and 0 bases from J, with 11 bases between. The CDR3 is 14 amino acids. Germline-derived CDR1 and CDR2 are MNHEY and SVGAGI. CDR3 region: CASSRTVANYGYTF. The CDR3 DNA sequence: TGTGCCAGCAGCCGGACAGTAGCTAACTATGGCTACACCTTC.

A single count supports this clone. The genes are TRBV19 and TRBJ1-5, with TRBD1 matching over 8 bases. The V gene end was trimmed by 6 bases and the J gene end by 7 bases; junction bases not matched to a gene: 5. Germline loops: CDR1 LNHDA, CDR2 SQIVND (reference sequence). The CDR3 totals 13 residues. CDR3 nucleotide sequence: TGTGCCAGTAGGAGGACAGGGAACCAGCCCCAGCATTTT. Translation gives CASRRTGNQPQHF.

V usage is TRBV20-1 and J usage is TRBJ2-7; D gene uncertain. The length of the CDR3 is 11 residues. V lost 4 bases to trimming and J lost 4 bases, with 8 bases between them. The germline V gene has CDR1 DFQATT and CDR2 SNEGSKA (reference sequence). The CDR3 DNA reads TGCAGTGCTACGGAGCTTTACGAGCAGTACTTC. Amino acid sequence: CSATELYEQYF.

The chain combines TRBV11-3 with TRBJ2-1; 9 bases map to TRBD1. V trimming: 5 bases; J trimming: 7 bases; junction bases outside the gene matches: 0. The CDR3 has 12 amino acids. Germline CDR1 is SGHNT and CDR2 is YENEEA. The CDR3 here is CASSGQGNEQFF. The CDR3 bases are TGTGCCAGCAGCGGACAGGGGAATGAGCAGTTCTTC. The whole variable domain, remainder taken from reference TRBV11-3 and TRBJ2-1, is EAGVVQSPRYKIIEKKQPVAFWCNPISGHNTLYWYLQNLGQGPELLIRYENEEAVDDSQLPKDRFSAERLKGVDSTLKIQPAELGDSAVYLCASSGQGNEQFFGPGTRLTVL.